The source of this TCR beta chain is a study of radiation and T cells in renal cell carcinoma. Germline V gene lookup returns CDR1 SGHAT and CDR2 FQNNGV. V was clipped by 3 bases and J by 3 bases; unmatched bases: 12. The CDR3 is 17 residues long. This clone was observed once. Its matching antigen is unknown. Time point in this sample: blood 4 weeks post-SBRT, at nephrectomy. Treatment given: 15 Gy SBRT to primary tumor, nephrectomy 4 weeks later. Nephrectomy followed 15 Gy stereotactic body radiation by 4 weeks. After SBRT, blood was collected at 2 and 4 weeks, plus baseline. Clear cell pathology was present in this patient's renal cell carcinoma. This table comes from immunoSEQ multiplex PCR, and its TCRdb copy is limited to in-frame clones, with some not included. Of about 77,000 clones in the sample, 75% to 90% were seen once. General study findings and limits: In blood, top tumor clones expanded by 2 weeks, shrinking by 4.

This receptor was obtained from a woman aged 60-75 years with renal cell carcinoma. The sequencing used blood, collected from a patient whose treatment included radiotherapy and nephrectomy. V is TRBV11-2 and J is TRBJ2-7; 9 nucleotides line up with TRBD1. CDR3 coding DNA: TGTGCCAGCAGCTTTGTTAGTGGGACAGGGAATGTCTACGAGCAGTACTTC. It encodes CASSFVSGTGNVYEQYF.